This entry features one TCR beta chain sequence. The antigen remains unidentified. The sample comes from a study of metastatic and nonmetastatic thyroid tumors. Whole-study results and caveats: The study reportedly found significantly higher TCR beta diversity in malignant thyroid tumors than benign nodules, in blood and tumor.

The V gene's germline CDR1 is MNHNS and CDR2 SASEGT. The V end lost 4 bases, the J end lost 2 bases, and 17 bases lay between the germline ends. The CDR3 covers 17 residues. TCRdb redid the clone calls on the PCR reads using MiXCR. The table has approximately 10,000 clones, roughly 14% seen once. Patients were all untreated before their thyroid surgery. The sample comprised blood. The chain has TRBV6-1 and TRBJ2-2; D may be TRBD1 or TRBD2 (6 bases each). The source is a female donor with papillary thyroid cancer or a benign thyroid nodule (not recorded which). Some clones in this sample may be carry-over from other donors' samples. DNA of the CDR3: TGTGCCAGCAGTGGAGGATGGAGGGACAAAAACACCGGGGAGCTGTTTTTT. This encodes CASSGGWRDKNTGELFF.